Included here is one T cell receptor (beta chain) sequence, with context. This sample is part of a study of T-cell reconstitution after alpha-beta-depleted transplantation in children. Library preparation (for TCRbeta) was performed with unique molecular identifiers. MiXCR, applied by TCRdb to the PCR reads, yields one record per CDR3 protein. The table shows around 500,000 distinct CDR3 sequences, with around 12% occurring only once. The V end lost 3 bases, the J end lost 5 bases, and 17 bases lay between the germline ends. The CDR3 extends over 15 amino acids. This receptor was obtained from a human donor who donated a stem cell graft to a child with combined immunodeficiency. Sequences were derived from PBMCs from the stem cell graft donor, sampled from the stem cell graft. The rearrangement uses TRBV12-3 or TRBV12-4 and TRBJ2-7, with D possibly called TRBD1 or TRBD2 (5 bases each). The CDR3 DNA reads as TGTGCCAGCAGTTTCCGGGACGCCTTCGGGAACGAGCAGTACTTC. This sequence encodes CASSFRDAFGNEQYF.